A selection of T cell receptor beta chains follows, all from one sample in a study of cytomegalovirus exposure and HLA in healthy donors. Data came from immunoSEQ multiplex PCR; TCRdb stores just in-frame clones and leaves some out. The sample consists of approximately 210,000 clones, around 86% of them appearing once. Sample: PBMCs. These receptors came from a woman between 18 and 29 years old in good health and CMV-seronegative. CDR3s include the opening cysteine and the closing phenylalanine or tryptophan. Fields, in order: clone size, CDR3 length, D gene, V gene, J gene, CDR3 protein, CDR3 DNA. D genes are given only for firm matches. Expanded clones are given a class, and other clones once, few, many or no size at all.

abundance: NA
len: 13
d_gene: NA
v_gene: TRBV10-3
j_gene: TRBJ2-3
CDR3aa: CAGGGGRTDTQYF
CDR3nt: TGTGCCGGAGGGGGGGGGAGGACAGATACGCAGTATTTT

abundance: NA
len: 13
d_gene: NA
v_gene: TRBV28
j_gene: TRBJ1-1
CDR3aa: CASSTPVSTEAFF
CDR3nt: TGTGCCAGCAGTACCCCCGTGAGTACTGAAGCTTTCTTT

abundance: NA
len: 14
d_gene: NA
v_gene: TRBV9
j_gene: TRBJ1-4
CDR3aa: CASSVNQNNEKLFF
CDR3nt: TGTGCCAGCAGCGTCAACCAGAATAATGAAAAACTGTTTTTT

abundance: NA
len: 15
d_gene: NA
v_gene: TRBV5-1
j_gene: TRBJ2-6
CDR3aa: CASSVRVGGANVLTF
CDR3nt: TGCGCCAGCAGCGTCCGGGTCGGTGGGGCCAACGTCCTGACTTTC

abundance: few
len: 15
d_gene: NA
v_gene: TRBV2
j_gene: TRBJ1-1
CDR3aa: CANSPILGGNTEAFF
CDR3nt: TGTGCCAATTCGCCTATCCTTGGGGGCAACACTGAAGCTTTCTTT

abundance: NA
len: 14
d_gene: TRBD1
v_gene: TRBV10-3
j_gene: TRBJ2-2
CDR3aa: CAIRDRDDTGELFF
CDR3nt: TGTGCCATCAGGGACAGGGATGACACCGGGGAGCTGTTTTTT

abundance: NA
len: 16
d_gene: TRBD2
v_gene: TRBV14
j_gene: TRBJ2-3
CDR3aa: CASSTEAGGTTDTQYF
CDR3nt: TGTGCCAGCAGCACGGAAGCGGGGGGCACCACAGATACGCAGTATTTT

abundance: NA
len: 13
d_gene: NA
v_gene: TRBV18
j_gene: TRBJ1-1
CDR3aa: CASSPAENTEAFF
CDR3nt: TGTGCCAGCTCACCGGCAGAGAACACTGAAGCTTTCTTT

abundance: NA
len: 15
d_gene: TRBD1
v_gene: TRBV9
j_gene: TRBJ1-1
CDR3aa: CASSLGTGDNTEAFF
CDR3nt: TGTGCCAGCAGCCTAGGGACAGGTGATAACACTGAAGCTTTCTTT

abundance: NA
len: 16
d_gene: NA
v_gene: TRBV5-4
j_gene: TRBJ2-7
CDR3aa: CASSRLVGAARYEQYF
CDR3nt: TGTGCCAGCAGCCGCTTGGTGGGGGCGGCCCGATACGAGCAGTACTTC

abundance: once
len: 15
d_gene: NA
v_gene: TRBV19
j_gene: TRBJ1-6
CDR3aa: CASSMLGPGGSPLHF
CDR3nt: TGTGCCAGTAGTATGCTCGGACCGGGAGGTTCACCCCTCCACTTT

abundance: NA
len: 15
d_gene: NA
v_gene: TRBV18
j_gene: TRBJ1-2
CDR3aa: CASSPTVEANYGYTF
CDR3nt: TGTGCCAGCTCACCTACCGTGGAGGCTAACTATGGCTACACCTTC

abundance: NA
len: 13
d_gene: NA
v_gene: TRBV2
j_gene: TRBJ1-2
CDR3aa: CASSVKKLYGYTF
CDR3nt: TGTGCCAGCAGTGTTAAGAAACTCTATGGCTACACCTTC

abundance: NA
len: 15
d_gene: NA
v_gene: TRBV5-1
j_gene: TRBJ1-5
CDR3aa: CASSLQGRSDQPQHF
CDR3nt: TGCGCCAGCAGCTTGCAGGGAAGGTCAGATCAGCCCCAGCATTTT

abundance: NA
len: 17
d_gene: NA
v_gene: TRBV6-1
j_gene: TRBJ1-2
CDR3aa: CASSEQRAGSTPGGYTF
CDR3nt: TGTGCCAGCAGTGAACAAAGGGCAGGCTCAACCCCGGGGGGCTACACCTTC